Ten or more counts support the clone carrying this T cell receptor (beta chain). Its antigen is currently unknown. These data are taken from a study of T cells in Graves' hyperthyroidism and ophthalmopathy. Trimming took off 4 bases at V and 2 bases at J, with 7 bases between the two ends. Germline V gene data show CDR1 as SGHTA and CDR2 as FQGNSA. This CDR3 is 13 amino acids long. Patients were excluded because of uncontrolled infection, other autoimmune disease, pregnancy or lactation. Study-wide findings and caveats: Ophthalmopathy and stable hyperthyroidism were told apart by a 13 V-J model.

TCR beta CDR3 sequences were amplified from RNA transcripts. The HTBI set primed first-round TCR CDR3 RT-PCR. Via MiXCR, TCRdb re-called the multiplex PCR reads, giving one row per CDR3 protein. The sample includes under 350,000 distinct CDR3 sequences, 13% seen only once; the top ten take 7.5% to 8%. The TCR sequence derives from a woman aged 25 to 39 with Graves' hyperthyroidism that later progressed to Graves' ophthalmopathy. The sequenced material came from blood. This rearrangement joins TRBV7-2 to TRBJ2-3; D call uncertain. CDR3 sequence: CASSYRFTDTQYF. The CDR3 DNA reads TGTGCCAGCAGCTACCGCTTCACAGATACGCAGTATTTT.